This TCR beta chain was captured by sequencing in a study of blood T cell repertoires in COVID-19. Looking at the study overall: Acute and convalescent COVID-19 samples came from the United States, Italy and Spain. Nucleic acid was either cDNA or gDNA, and it came from T cells, B-cell-depleted T cells, or PBMCs.

In the authors' workflow: Using reference gene primer amplification, nucleated cell counts were estimated. Using immunoSEQ multiplex PCR, the repertoire was profiled, and TCRdb retains in-frame clones only, with some absent. V and J calls plus clone size are reproduced from that table; the DNA served to infer D and trimming. The sample shows roughly 150,000 clones, roughly four fifths of them seen only once. The CDR3 contains 14 residues. Trimming removed 3 bases at V and 4 bases at J, with 12 bases between. Per the germline V gene, CDR1 is MNHNY and CDR2 is SVGAGI (reference sequence). This receptor was taken from a human donor with acute or convalescent COVID-19. The donor label of this sample is uncertain. The V gene is TRBV6-6, the J gene TRBJ1-2; a possible D gene is TRBD1 (6 bases). The sequenced material came from peripheral blood. This CDR3 is CASSYQQGSYGYTF. The CDR3 DNA reads as TGTGCCAGCAGTTATCAACAGGGCTCCTATGGCTACACCTTC.